The source of this T cell receptor (beta chain) is a study of T cell changes during pregnancy in multiple sclerosis. The CDR3 has 14 residues. The germline V gene encodes CDR1 MGHRA and CDR2 YSYEKL. Trimming left V 1 base short and J 5 bases short, with 10 bases between. Method: immunoSEQ multiplex PCR; TCRdb's copy keeps in-frame clones and lacks some. The repertoire holds 95,000 to 110,000 clones, about 90% seen once, with about 0.88% in the top ten. Sample: peripheral blood, taken after pregnancy. The chain links TRBV4-1 to TRBJ2-3; a possible D gene is TRBD2 (6 bases). The origin of this receptor is a female donor with multiple sclerosis, enrolled in a pregnancy study. CDR3 in DNA: TGCGCCAGCAGCCAAGTCGTGGGAGGAGATACGCAGTATTTT. Encoded protein: CASSQVVGGDTQYF.